This is a list of T cell receptor beta chains from one sample in a study of OX40 agonist ivuxolimab in advanced cancers. Profiled with immunoSEQ multiplex PCR; TCRdb holds only in-frame clones, not every one. The data hold 60,000 to 65,000 clones, with 92% observed a single time. Sample: CD4+ or CD8+ T cells sorted from blood, taken in a trial of the OX40 agonist ivuxolimab. The receptors originated from an adult with an advanced solid tumor such as melanoma, head and neck, liver or kidney cancer. CDR3s include the opening cysteine and the closing phenylalanine or tryptophan. A D gene is named only where the DNA matches it firmly. The size entry is marked missing in some rows and otherwise reads once, few, many or a size class.

>TRBD2|once|TRBV7-8|16|TRBJ2-4
TGTGCCAGCAGCTCGGGACTAGCGGGAGCCAAAAACATTCAGTACTTC
CASSSGLAGAKNIQYF
>.|once|TRBV7-3|12|TRBJ2-2
TGTGCCAGCAGCTTAAAAGGCGGGGAGCTGTTTTTT
CASSLKGGELFF
>.|once|TRBV15|18|TRBJ1-1
TGTGCCACCAGCAGAGCCTCGGGTTCTAGCAGGGAGGCCACTGAAGCTTTCTTT
CATSRASGSSREATEAFF
>.|.|TRBV2|17|TRBJ2-3
TGTGCCAGCAGTGAAAGTGAGGCGGCCCCTCCACAAGATACGCAGTATTTT
CASSESEAAPPQDTQYF
>.|.|TRBV5-1|14|TRBJ2-4
TGCGCCAGCAGCTCGGGACAGGCGGGGGACCGGGGGTACTTC
CASSSGQAGDRGYF
>.|.|TRBV2|17|TRBJ1-6
TGTGCCAGCAGGTTGGACTTTGTACCGGGGGGTAATTCACCCCTCCACTTT
CASRLDFVPGGNSPLHF
>.|.|TRBV25-1|16|TRBJ1-1
TGTGCCAGCAGTGAATTGGGGATGGGAATGAACACTGAAGCTTTCTTT
CASSELGMGMNTEAFF
>TRBD2|.|TRBV5-1|15|TRBJ2-3
TGCGCCAGCAGCTTCGGGGGGGACTACACAGATACGCAGTATTTT
CASSFGGDYTDTQYF
>TRBD1|.|TRBV19|15|TRBJ2-5
TGTGCCAGTAGTATCTCCGGGACAGGGCAAGAGACCCAGTACTTC
CASSISGTGQETQYF
>.|.|TRBV7-6|18|TRBJ2-5
TGTGCCAGCAGCTATGGGACACCAACAGCCTCGTACCAAGAGACCCAGTACTTC
CASSYGTPTASYQETQYF
>TRBD2|.|TRBV9|18|TRBJ2-2
TGTGCCAGCAGCGCGGGGGGGAGGACATTCATTTTTTGCGGGGAGCTGTTTTTT
CASSAGGRTFIFCGELFF
>TRBD1|.|TRBV19|14|TRBJ1-1
TGTGCCAGTAGTAGGGGACAGTTGAACACTGAAGCTTTCTTT
CASSRGQLNTEAFF
>.|.|TRBV5-6|15|TRBJ1-2
TGTGCCAGCAGCTTGGGATGGGAAAAGGACTATGGCTACACCTTC
CASSLGWEKDYGYTF
>.|.|TRBV9|12|TRBJ1-1
TGTGCCAGCAGGTCAGCGAACACTGAAGCTTTCTTT
CASRSANTEAFF
>TRBD2|.|TRBV7-9|14|TRBJ2-1
TGTGCCAGCAGCTTAGTTGCGGGGGGGAATGAGCAGTTCTTC
CASSLVAGGNEQFF
>.|.|TRBV19|12|TRBJ1-2
TGTGCCAGTAGCCGCGACAGCTATGGCTACACCTTC
CASSRDSYGYTF
>.|.|TRBV10-1|13|TRBJ1-1
TGCGCCAGCAGTGATACCAGGGACACTGAAGCTTTCTTT
CASSDTRDTEAFF
>.|.|TRBV5-1|15|TRBJ1-1
TGCGCCAGCAGCTTGTTTCAGGGTGGGAACACTGAAGCTTTCTTT
CASSLFQGGNTEAFF
>TRBD2|.|TRBV29-1|13|TRBJ2-7
TGCAGCGTTGTCACTAGCGGTACCTACGAGCAGTACTTC
CSVVTSGTYEQYF
>.|.|TRBV30|14|TRBJ2-3
TGTGCCTCAACGAGATCAGGGTCCACAGATACGCAGTATTTT
CASTRSGSTDTQYF
>TRBD2|.|TRBV7-3|15|TRBJ2-1
TGTGCCAGCAGCTTGGGACTAGCGTCGGACAATGAGCAGTTCTTC
CASSLGLASDNEQFF
>TRBD2|once|TRBV5-5|15|TRBJ2-2
TGTGCCAGCAGCTTGGCTAGCGGACGCACCGGGGAGCTGTTTTTT
CASSLASGRTGELFF
>TRBD1|.|TRBV11-1|15|TRBJ2-1
TGTGCCAGCACTACCGTTGGGACAGGGTTCAATGAGCAGTTCTTC
CASTTVGTGFNEQFF
>TRBD2|.|TRBV7-9|13|TRBJ2-1
TGTGCCAGCAGCTCCGGGACTACCGGTGAGCAGTTCTTC
CASSSGTTGEQFF
>.|.|TRBV4-1|13|TRBJ2-5
TGCGCCAGCAGCCAAGCCGACGTAGAGACCCAGTACTTC
CASSQADVETQYF
>.|.|TRBV19|15|TRBJ2-5
TGTGCCAGTAGTATAGGGGGTGGCCAGTCGGAGACCCAGTACTTC
CASSIGGGQSETQYF
>.|once|TRBV2|14|TRBJ1-1
TGTGCCAGCAGTGAAGCGCTGGCGGGCACTGAAGCTTTCTTT
CASSEALAGTEAFF
>TRBD1|once|TRBV11-3|16|TRBJ2-1
TGTGCCAGCAGCTCCCGGCCAGGGGGTACAAGCAATGAGCAGTTCTTC
CASSSRPGGTSNEQFF
>.|.|TRBV6-5|12|TRBJ1-3
TGTGCCAGCCACACCTCTGGAAACACCATATATTTT
CASHTSGNTIYF
>.|.|TRBV10-2|11|TRBJ2-2
TGCGCCAGCCGGGGGACCGGGGAGCTGTTTTTT
CASRGTGELFF
>.|.|TRBV9|15|TRBJ2-3
TGTGCCAGCAGCGTAGATCAACATAACACAGATACGCAGTATTTT
CASSVDQHNTDTQYF
>TRBD1|once|TRBV4-1|16|TRBJ2-5
TGCGCCAGCAGCCAAGGGGACAGGGGGTTACAAGAGACCCAGTACTTC
CASSQGDRGLQETQYF
>.|few|TRBV6-5|13|TRBJ1-2
TGTGCCAGCAGTTATGTACCTCTGGGGGGCTACACCTTC
CASSYVPLGGYTF
>TRBD2|.|TRBV11-2|15|TRBJ2-3
TGTGCCAGCAGCTCTAGCGGGGGGGCCCCAGATACGCAGTATTTT
CASSSSGGAPDTQYF
>.|.|TRBV28|16|TRBJ1-3
TGTGCCAGCAGTCCCTACTCAAAAGTCTCTGGAAACACCATATATTTT
CASSPYSKVSGNTIYF
>.|.|TRBV6-1|14|TRBJ2-3
TGTGCCAGCAGGAACACAGGGTCCACAGATACGCAGTATTTT
CASRNTGSTDTQYF
>.|once|TRBV7-7|13|TRBJ2-7
TGTGCTAGCAGCTTAGGGGATGGTTCCGAGCAGTACTTC
CASSLGDGSEQYF
>TRBD1|.|TRBV5-1|16|TRBJ2-5
TGCGCCAGCAGCTTGGCCGGGACAGGGTTTTTAAAGACCCAGTACTTC
CASSLAGTGFLKTQYF
>TRBD1|.|TRBV5-8|13|TRBJ2-1
TGTGCCAGCAGCCCGGACAGGTACAATGAGCAGTTCTTC
CASSPDRYNEQFF
>TRBD2|.|TRBV6-5|16|TRBJ2-7
TGTGCCAGCAGTTATTTAGGGACTAGCGGGAGTTACGAGCAGTACTTC
CASSYLGTSGSYEQYF
>.|.|TRBV10-1|13|TRBJ2-3
TGCGCCAGCAGTGAAAAACGCGCGGGTACGCAGTATTTT
CASSEKRAGTQYF
>.|.|TRBV19|17|TRBJ1-2
TGTGCCAGTAGCCCTACGATAGGGTGGAAGGAGGTTCATGGCTACACCTTC
CASSPTIGWKEVHGYTF
>.|.|TRBV5-1|15|TRBJ1-2
TGCGCCAGCAGCCCCCTGGGGAGCTCAGGGAGCGGCTACACCTTC
CASSPLGSSGSGYTF
>.|.|TRBV6-5|15|TRBJ1-3
TGTGCCAGCAGTTACTCGTGGAACTCTGGAAACACCATATATTTT
CASSYSWNSGNTIYF
>.|few|TRBV10-2|14|TRBJ2-5
TGCGCCAGCAGTGAACAGGGTGGCCAAGAGACCCAGTACTTC
CASSEQGGQETQYF
>.|.|TRBV10-3|16|TRBJ2-3
TGTGCCATCAGTGCCAGACAGGGCGGGACGGCAGATACGCAGTATTTT
CAISARQGGTADTQYF
>.|once|TRBV11-2|14|TRBJ2-7
TGTGCCAGCAGCCGGGACTTCAATTCTGGCGAGCAGTACTTC
CASSRDFNSGEQYF
>.|.|TRBV5-1|14|TRBJ1-2
TGCGCCAGCAGCTTGGCGAACAGGGACGGCGGCTACACCTTC
CASSLANRDGGYTF
>TRBD2|.|TRBV5-8|15|TRBJ2-1
TGTGCCAGCAGCTTGGGGACTAGCGGTTACAATGAGCAGTTCTTC
CASSLGTSGYNEQFF
>.|.|TRBV27|13|TRBJ1-2
TGTGCCAGCAGCCCGGGGGCCCTCTATGGCTACACCTTC
CASSPGALYGYTF
>TRBD1|.|TRBV9|15|TRBJ1-3
TGTGCCAGCAGCCCGGGACAGATCTCTGGAAACACCATATATTTT
CASSPGQISGNTIYF
>.|.|TRBV10-1|14|TRBJ1-5
TGCGCCAGCAGCCCTGGACAAGGCAATCAGCCCCAGCATTTT
CASSPGQGNQPQHF
>.|.|TRBV5-5|15|TRBJ1-1
TGTGCCAGCAGCTTTATACAGACCATGAACACTGAAGCTTTCTTT
CASSFIQTMNTEAFF
>.|.|TRBV6-5|12|TRBJ1-3
TGTGCCAGCAGTTCCCCGTCGAACACCATATATTTT
CASSSPSNTIYF
>.|.|TRBV4-1|13|TRBJ2-1
TGCGCCAGCAGCCCGGCCCGCTCGGGGGAGCAGTTCTTC
CASSPARSGEQFF
>.|once|TRBV23-1|15|TRBJ2-7
TGCGCCAGCAGTCAATCATGGCCAGGGGCGGTCGAGCAGTACTTC
CASSQSWPGAVEQYF
>.|once|TRBV18|16|TRBJ2-3
TGTGCCAGCTCACCACTTATATCCAGAAGCACAGATACGCAGTATTTT
CASSPLISRSTDTQYF
>.|.|TRBV18|18|TRBJ2-5
TGTGCCAGCTCACCAACGCTACTGACAAGGGGAAGTCAAGAGACCCAGTACTTC
CASSPTLLTRGSQETQYF
>.|.|TRBV20-1|11|TRBJ2-1
TGCAGTGCCGCAGCTAGCAATGAGCAGTTCTTC
CSAAASNEQFF
>TRBD1|few|TRBV6-5|15|TRBJ1-2
TGTGCCAGCAGTTACGGGGGACAGGGTAGCAATGGCTACACCTTC
CASSYGGQGSNGYTF